The rows below give T cell receptor beta chains drawn from one sample of a study of identical twins. Via MiXCR, TCRdb re-called the 5' RACE reads, giving one row per CDR3 protein. In the table there are approximately 1.8 million distinct CDR3 sequences, about 32% of which are singletons. The sequenced sample consisted of cord blood. The receptors were gathered from a newborn girl in good health. The CDR3 runs from the conserved cysteine through the conserved F or W. A D gene is named only where the DNA matches it firmly. Expanded clones get a size class; other rows say once, few or many, or leave the size out.

size: .; D: .; J: TRBJ2-7; V: TRBV4-2; DNA: TGTGCCAGCAGCCAACGTGACAATGAGCAGTACTTC; CDR3: CASSQRDNEQYF
size: once; D: TRBD2; J: TRBJ2-3; V: TRBV29-1; DNA: TGCAGCGTTGGGGGACTATTTCTAGATACGCAGTATTTT; CDR3: CSVGGLFLDTQYF
size: few; D: TRBD2; J: TRBJ2-7; V: TRBV5-1; DNA: TGCGCCAGCAGTCTAGCGGGAAAAGACTACGAGCAGTACTTC; CDR3: CASSLAGKDYEQYF
size: .; D: TRBD2; J: TRBJ2-5; V: TRBV5-1; DNA: TGCGCCAGCAGAGTTCCTAGCGGGAGAGTCCAAGAGACCCAGTACTTC; CDR3: CASRVPSGRVQETQYF
size: few; D: TRBD2; J: TRBJ2-1; V: TRBV12-3/TRBV12-4; DNA: TGTGCCAGCAGTTTAGGTGGCGGGAGCCGAGCCAATGAGCAGTTCTTC; CDR3: CASSLGGGSRANEQFF
size: .; D: TRBD2; J: TRBJ2-1; V: TRBV9; DNA: TGTGCCAGCAGCCTTACCCCAACCGGGGGGGAGCAGTTCTTC; CDR3: CASSLTPTGGEQFF
size: .; D: TRBD2; J: TRBJ2-5; V: TRBV28; DNA: TGTGCCAGCAGTTTATTTAGCGGGAGGGCCTCAGAGACCCAGTACTTC; CDR3: CASSLFSGRASETQYF
size: .; D: .; J: TRBJ1-5; V: TRBV12-3/TRBV12-4; DNA: TGTGCCAGCAGTTTTGGCGGGACGGATCAGCCCCAGCATTTT; CDR3: CASSFGGTDQPQHF
size: few; D: TRBD2; J: TRBJ2-3; V: TRBV11-2; DNA: TGTGCCAGCAGCACGTCTCAAGCGGGAGGCGGGGATACGCAGTATTTT; CDR3: CASSTSQAGGGDTQYF
size: .; D: .; J: TRBJ1-5; V: TRBV28; DNA: TGTGCCAGCAGTTTTGGGCTGGGAAGAAGTCAGCCCCAGCATTTT; CDR3: CASSFGLGRSQPQHF
size: .; D: .; J: TRBJ1-2; V: TRBV2; DNA: TGTGCCAGCAAATCAGGAGGCTACACCTTC; CDR3: CASKSGGYTF
size: .; D: .; J: TRBJ1-2; V: TRBV20-1; DNA: TGCAGTGCTAGAGGCCCCCGGGACTTGGACTATGGCTACACCTTC; CDR3: CSARGPRDLDYGYTF
size: many; D: .; J: TRBJ1-5; V: TRBV5-1; DNA: TGTGCCAGCAGTTTCTCGGGGGGCAATCAGCCCCAGCATTTT; CDR3: CASSFSGGNQPQHF
size: few; D: .; J: TRBJ1-5; V: TRBV4-1; DNA: TGCGCCAGCAGCCAAGTCGTCGGTGGCGGCAATCAGCCCCAGCATTTT; CDR3: CASSQVVGGGNQPQHF
size: few; D: .; J: TRBJ1-5; V: TRBV20-1; DNA: TGCAGTGCTTTGACGGATAGCAATCAGCCCCAGCATTTT; CDR3: CSALTDSNQPQHF
size: .; D: TRBD1; J: TRBJ2-7; V: TRBV6-2/TRBV6-3; DNA: TGTGCCAGCACCTCCCACGGGACAGGAGGAAACGAGCAGTACTTC; CDR3: CASTSHGTGGNEQYF
size: .; D: .; J: TRBJ2-5; V: TRBV7-2; DNA: TGTGCCAGCCTCTGGCGGCCGGAGACCCAGTACTTC; CDR3: CASLWRPETQYF
size: many; D: TRBD2; J: TRBJ2-7; V: TRBV6-2/TRBV6-3; DNA: TGTGCCAGCCAGGGACTAGCGGGGGGATTCTACGAGCAGTACTTC; CDR3: CASQGLAGGFYEQYF
size: few; D: .; J: TRBJ2-6; V: TRBV9; DNA: TGTGCCAGCAGCTCGAGACACTCTGGGGCCAACGTCCTGACTTTC; CDR3: CASSSRHSGANVLTF
size: once; D: .; J: TRBJ1-1; V: TRBV20-1; DNA: TGCAGTGCCGCCAGGCAGGGGGCTTTCTTT; CDR3: CSAARQGAFF
size: .; D: .; J: TRBJ2-1; V: TRBV25-1; DNA: TGTGCCAGCAGTGTATTATCAGGGTTTAGCTCCTACAATGAGCAGTTCTTC; CDR3: CASSVLSGFSSYNEQFF
size: .; D: TRBD1; J: TRBJ2-5; V: TRBV27; DNA: TGTGCCAGCAGTAAAGGGGGCCTTCTCTATGACCAAGAGACCCAGTACTTC; CDR3: CASSKGGLLYDQETQYF
size: many; D: .; J: TRBJ2-3; V: TRBV3-1; DNA: TGTGCCAGCAGCCAAGGGGGTACTAGGGCAGATACGCAGTATTTT; CDR3: CASSQGGTRADTQYF
size: .; D: TRBD2; J: TRBJ2-1; V: TRBV7-9; DNA: TGTGCCAGCAGCATGACTAGCGGGAGGGCCGTCGGGCAGTTCTTC; CDR3: CASSMTSGRAVGQFF
size: .; D: TRBD1; J: TRBJ2-3; V: TRBV20-1; DNA: TGCAGTGCTAGTAACAGGGGAAAGGTAGATACGCAGTATTTT; CDR3: CSASNRGKVDTQYF
size: many; D: .; J: TRBJ1-2; V: TRBV3-1; DNA: TGTGCCAGCAGCCAAGCGGCGGGGCCAATCAATGGCTACACCTTC; CDR3: CASSQAAGPINGYTF
size: few; D: TRBD1; J: TRBJ2-7; V: TRBV20-1; DNA: TGCAGTGCTAGAGATTGGGACAGCCCCTACGAGCAGTACTTC; CDR3: CSARDWDSPYEQYF
size: few; D: TRBD1; J: TRBJ1-6; V: TRBV5-1; DNA: TGCGCCAGCAGCAACAGGGGGGCGTATAATTCACCCCTCCACTTT; CDR3: CASSNRGAYNSPLHF
size: .; D: TRBD1; J: TRBJ1-2; V: TRBV7-9; DNA: TGTGCCAGCAGCTCGCCAAACAGGGGACGAAACTATGGCTACACCTTC; CDR3: CASSSPNRGRNYGYTF
size: .; D: .; J: TRBJ1-5; V: TRBV7-2; DNA: TGTGCCAGCAACAAGGAGGGTCAGCCCCAGCATTTT; CDR3: CASNKEGQPQHF
size: few; D: .; J: TRBJ2-1; V: TRBV10-3; DNA: TGTGCCATCAGTGAGGCGGCTATCACCTACAATGAGCAGTTCTTC; CDR3: CAISEAAITYNEQFF
size: few; D: TRBD2; J: TRBJ2-7; V: TRBV27; DNA: TGTGCCAGCAGTTCCCTTACTAGCGCCAGCTCCTACGAGCAGTACTTC; CDR3: CASSSLTSASSYEQYF
size: few; D: TRBD2; J: TRBJ2-1; V: TRBV20-1; DNA: TGCAGTGCCCCCGTACTAGCGGGAGTAGGATCCTACAATGAGCAGTTCTTC; CDR3: CSAPVLAGVGSYNEQFF
size: .; D: .; J: TRBJ2-1; V: TRBV11-2; DNA: TGTGCCAGCAGCTTGATTAGCGGTCTGTACAATGAGCAGTTCTTC; CDR3: CASSLISGLYNEQFF
size: many; D: .; J: TRBJ2-7; V: TRBV20-1; DNA: TGCAGTGCTCCGGGGTATTCCTACGAGCAGTACTTC; CDR3: CSAPGYSYEQYF
size: few; D: .; J: TRBJ2-1; V: TRBV6-5; DNA: TGTGCCAGCACCCAGCATTGGGGAAATGAGCAGTTCTTC; CDR3: CASTQHWGNEQFF
size: once; D: .; J: TRBJ2-1; V: TRBV7-7; DNA: TGTGCTAGCAGCTCGGGAGCAGGGTCCTTGAATGAGCAGTTCTTC; CDR3: CASSSGAGSLNEQFF
size: few; D: .; J: TRBJ1-6; V: TRBV28; DNA: TGTGCCAGCCGGGGACCTGGGCGCTTTTCACCCCTCCACTTT; CDR3: CASRGPGRFSPLHF
size: few; D: TRBD2; J: TRBJ2-1; V: TRBV29-1; DNA: TGCAGCGTTGGTAGGACTAGCGGGAGTGGTTGGGACAATGAGCAGTTCTTC; CDR3: CSVGRTSGSGWDNEQFF
size: few; D: .; J: TRBJ2-7; V: TRBV12-3/TRBV12-4; DNA: TGTGCCAGCAGTACCTTCCGGGGCGGTTATCGCTACGAGCAGTACTTC; CDR3: CASSTFRGGYRYEQYF
size: .; D: .; J: TRBJ1-5; V: TRBV29-1; DNA: TGCAGCTTCTCGACAGGTGGGCCATATAGCAATCAGCCCCAGCATTTT; CDR3: CSFSTGGPYSNQPQHF
size: few; D: .; J: TRBJ2-1; V: TRBV9; DNA: TGTGCCAGCAGCTTAAGTTACAGGGCAAACAATGAGCAGTTCTTC; CDR3: CASSLSYRANNEQFF
size: .; D: .; J: TRBJ2-1; V: TRBV6-1; DNA: TGTGCCAGCAGTGATTTTAACTCCTACAATGAGCAGTTCTTC; CDR3: CASSDFNSYNEQFF
size: few; D: TRBD2; J: TRBJ2-5; V: TRBV9; DNA: TGTGCCAGCAGCGTAGTCAGCGGGAAAGAGACCCAGTACTTC; CDR3: CASSVVSGKETQYF
size: .; D: .; J: TRBJ2-2; V: TRBV6-7; DNA: TGTGCCATCCGACCCCGGGGAGCGACCACCGGGGAGCTGTTTTTT; CDR3: CAIRPRGATTGELFF
size: few; D: TRBD1; J: TRBJ1-2; V: TRBV12-3/TRBV12-4; DNA: TGTGCCAGCAGTTTGACGGGACAGGCCTATGGCTACACCTTC; CDR3: CASSLTGQAYGYTF
size: .; D: .; J: TRBJ2-5; V: TRBV2; DNA: TGTGCCAGCAGTGAGATAGCGGTCCATCCCCAATTAGAGACCCAGTACTTC; CDR3: CASSEIAVHPQLETQYF
size: few; D: TRBD2; J: TRBJ2-4; V: TRBV5-1; DNA: TGCGCCAGCAGCTTGATGGGGAGCGGGAGGGACGCAAACATTCAGTACTTC; CDR3: CASSLMGSGRDANIQYF
size: .; D: .; J: TRBJ1-3; V: TRBV7-9; DNA: TGTGCCAGCAGCCTATTGAGGGTCTCGAGGAGATCGAGCTCTGGAAACACCATATATTTT; CDR3: CASSLLRVSRRSSSGNTIYF
size: .; D: TRBD1; J: TRBJ1-1; V: TRBV19; DNA: TGTGCCAGTAGTATGGGGACAGGTTGGGGCACTGAAGCTTTCTTT; CDR3: CASSMGTGWGTEAFF
size: .; D: .; J: TRBJ2-3; V: TRBV24-1; DNA: TGTGCCACCAGGGGCAATAGGCCCATGAGCACAGATACGCAGTATTTT; CDR3: CATRGNRPMSTDTQYF
size: .; D: .; J: TRBJ2-3; V: TRBV6-6; DNA: TGTACCAGCAAAGGGACAGATACGCAGTATTTT; CDR3: CTSKGTDTQYF
size: .; D: .; J: TRBJ1-2; V: TRBV28; DNA: TGTGCCAGCAGGATACAGGGACCGGGCTACACCTTC; CDR3: CASRIQGPGYTF
size: few; D: .; J: TRBJ1-1; V: TRBV21-1; DNA: TGTGCCAGCAGCAACCGGGACAAGGGGTCGAACACTGAAGCTTTCTTT; CDR3: CASSNRDKGSNTEAFF
size: .; D: TRBD2; J: TRBJ2-1; V: TRBV7-2; DNA: TGTGCCAGCAGCTCCCGGACTAGACGCAATGAGCAGTTCTTC; CDR3: CASSSRTRRNEQFF
size: .; D: .; J: TRBJ2-5; V: TRBV10-3; DNA: TGTGCCATCAGTTGGGGTCGGGAGACCCAGTACTTC; CDR3: CAISWGRETQYF